This passage covers 7 T cell receptor beta chains from one sample sequenced in a study of cytomegalovirus exposure and HLA in healthy donors. Both 60 Vbeta primers and 13 Jbeta primers went into the PCR. Profiled with immunoSEQ multiplex PCR; TCRdb holds only in-frame clones, not every one. This table holds 130,000 to 150,000 clones, 60% to 85% found once. Sequencing was performed on PBMCs. These receptors were taken from a man aged 40-49 years in good health and CMV-seropositive.

V gene TRBV6-1 combines with J gene TRBJ1-2; D gene unclear. CDR1 MNHNS and CDR2 SASEGT come from the germline V gene. The CDR3 runs to 13 residues. V dropped 6 bases and J dropped 0 bases, with 8 bases sitting between them. Written as DNA, the CDR3 is TGTGCCAGCAGAGCAGGCTCTAACTATGGCTACACCTTC. This gives the protein CASRAGSNYGYTF.

The chain uses TRBV5-1 and TRBJ2-7, with 8 bases lining up with TRBD1. V lost 0 bases and J lost 5; bases outside the gene matches: 4. CDR1 is SGHRS and CDR2 is YFSETQ in the germline V gene. The CDR3 contains 14 residues. The CDR3 sequence is CASSLGQGFHEQYF. The DNA of the CDR3 is TGCGCCAGCAGCTTGGGACAGGGGTTCCACGAGCAGTACTTC.

The chain recombines TRBV7-2 with TRBJ2-7; TRBD1 might be the D (6 bases). The CDR3 has 15 residues. The V gene lost 4 bases and the J gene lost 0 bases, with 13 bases spanning the gap. Germline loops: CDR1 SGHTA, CDR2 FQGNSA. The CDR3 nucleotides are TGTGCCAGCAGCTCAACCGGGACAACCTCCTACGAGCAGTACTTC. This sequence encodes CASSSTGTTSYEQYF.

The chain is built from TRBV7-3 and TRBJ1-1; maybe TRBD1 (5 bases). Germline CDR1 is SGHTA and CDR2 is FQGTGA. Trimming took 1 base from V and 5 from J, leaving 11 bases between them. CDR3 length equals 14 residues. Here the CDR3 DNA reads TGTGCCAGCAGCTTAAAGGGGCAAGCGACTGAAGCTTTCTTT. It translates to CASSLKGQATEAFF.

The V and J genes are TRBV5-5 and TRBJ2-1, with TRBD2 matching over 7 bases. Germline loops: CDR1 SGHKS, CDR2 YYEKEE (reference sequence). The junction had 15 bases not matched to a gene; V was cut back by 0 bases and J by 6 bases. The CDR3 has 18 amino acids. CDR3 protein: CASSLVSGWGGSLNEQFF. The CDR3 DNA reads TGTGCCAGCAGCTTGGTCAGTGGGTGGGGCGGGAGTCTCAATGAGCAGTTCTTC.

This CDR3 reads CASSGTGNNEQFF. CDR3 bases: TGTGCCAGCAGTGGAACGGGGAACAATGAGCAGTTCTTC. The rearrangement joins TRBV28 to TRBJ2-1; D might be TRBD2 (5 bases). In germline, CDR1 is MDHEN, CDR2 SYDVKM. CDR3 length equals 13 residues. The ends were cut back, 5 bases at V and 5 bases at J, with 10 bases in the middle.

V gene TRBV15 combines with J gene TRBJ2-7; TRBD1 matches at 9 bases. Germline values: CDR1 LNHNV, CDR2 YYDKDF (reference sequence). The CDR3 is made up of 14 amino acids. Germline trimming cut 6 bases from V and 3 bases from J; bases unmatched to any gene: 6. Written as DNA, the CDR3 is TGTGCCACCAGTCCGACAGGGGGAGTCTACGAGCAGTACTTC. Translating it yields CATSPTGGVYEQYF.